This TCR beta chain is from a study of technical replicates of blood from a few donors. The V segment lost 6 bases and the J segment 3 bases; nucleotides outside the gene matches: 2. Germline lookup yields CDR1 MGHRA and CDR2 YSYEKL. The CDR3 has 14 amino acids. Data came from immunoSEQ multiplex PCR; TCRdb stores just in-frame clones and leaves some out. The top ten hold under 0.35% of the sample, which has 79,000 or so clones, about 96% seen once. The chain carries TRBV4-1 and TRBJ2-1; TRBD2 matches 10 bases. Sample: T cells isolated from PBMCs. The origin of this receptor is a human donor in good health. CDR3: CASRWTSGYNEQFF. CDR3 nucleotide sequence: TGCGCCAGCAGATGGACTAGCGGCTACAATGAGCAGTTCTTC.